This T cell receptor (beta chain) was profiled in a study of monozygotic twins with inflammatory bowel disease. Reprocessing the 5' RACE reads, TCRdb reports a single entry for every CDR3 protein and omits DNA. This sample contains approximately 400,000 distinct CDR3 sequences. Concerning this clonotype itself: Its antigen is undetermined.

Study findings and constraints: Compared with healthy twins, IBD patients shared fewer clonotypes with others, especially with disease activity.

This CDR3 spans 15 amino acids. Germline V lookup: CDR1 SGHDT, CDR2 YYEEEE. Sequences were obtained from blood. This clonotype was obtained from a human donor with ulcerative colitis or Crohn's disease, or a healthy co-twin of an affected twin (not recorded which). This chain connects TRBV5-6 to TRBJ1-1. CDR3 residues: CASSSSRAGNTEAFF.